This T cell receptor (beta chain) was sequenced during a study of metastatic and nonmetastatic thyroid tumors. At the level of the study: From malignant and benign thyroid patients, repertoires in blood and in tumor or nodule tissue were compared. Whole-study results and caveats: Compared with benign nodules, malignant thyroid tumors were reported to have significantly higher TCR beta diversity in both blood and tumor.

Original processing notes: The study built a papillary thyroid cancer distant-metastasis classifier from CDR3 differences across clinicopathological groups. With MiXCR, TCRdb called clones anew from the PCR reads. For this entry, the V and J calls and clone size follow TCRdb and not the study's own pipeline. The table lists about 27,000 clones, approximately 15% of them singletons. This clone was recorded a few times. What it recognizes is unknown. Per the germline V gene, CDR1 is MGHDK and CDR2 is SYGVNS. This CDR3 comprises 15 residues. V lost 3 bases, J lost 1 base, and 9 bases lay in between. Each patient went into thyroid surgery without having received any treatment.

Specimen: blood. This TCR was recovered from a male donor with papillary thyroid cancer or a benign thyroid nodule (not recorded which). Some clones in this sample may be carry-over from other donors' samples. The chain recombines TRBV25-1 with TRBJ2-2; D gene uncertain. The CDR3 DNA is TGTGCCAGCAGTGATCCCAACAGGAACACCGGGGAGCTGTTTTTT. Translation: CASSDPNRNTGELFF.